A selection of T cell receptor beta chains follows, all from one sample in a study of T cell responses to AZD1222 COVID-19 vaccine. Sequencing was performed with immunoSEQ multiplex PCR; in TCRdb, only in-frame clones are kept and a portion is missing. The table includes around 130,000 clones, 88% detected once. Here the sequenced sample was peripheral blood, taken 28 days after the second AZD1222 dose. Receptors were obtained from an adult who received the AZD1222 COVID-19 vaccine. CDR3s include the opening cysteine and the closing phenylalanine or tryptophan. Each record gives: J gene, clone size, V gene, D gene, CDR3 DNA, CDR3 protein. D genes are given only for firm matches. Clone size is shown for a subset of rows, as once, few, many or a class of expanded clone.

J gene: TRBJ1-4; clone size: -; V gene: TRBV5-1; D gene: -; CDR3 DNA: TGCGCCAGCAGCGTCACCGGGACCGCTGAAAAACTGTTTTTT; CDR3 protein: CASSVTGTAEKLFF
J gene: TRBJ2-5; clone size: -; V gene: TRBV27; D gene: TRBD1; CDR3 DNA: TGTGCCAGCCGCACCCGGACAGGAGAGACCCAGTACTTC; CDR3 protein: CASRTRTGETQYF
J gene: TRBJ1-5; clone size: -; V gene: TRBV6-1; D gene: -; CDR3 DNA: TGTGCCAGCAGTGAAGCGGTGGGTTACCAGCCCCAGCATTTT; CDR3 protein: CASSEAVGYQPQHF
J gene: TRBJ1-1; clone size: few; V gene: TRBV5-4; D gene: -; CDR3 DNA: TGTGCCAGCAGCTTGGACAGCAACACTGAAGCTTTCTTT; CDR3 protein: CASSLDSNTEAFF
J gene: TRBJ1-5; clone size: -; V gene: TRBV28; D gene: -; CDR3 DNA: TGTGCCAGCAGTTTGTATAGCAATCAGCCCCAGCATTTT; CDR3 protein: CASSLYSNQPQHF
J gene: TRBJ1-1; clone size: -; V gene: TRBV10-1; D gene: TRBD1; CDR3 DNA: TGCGCCAGGACCCGGGACAGCAAGGGAGAAGCTTTCTTT; CDR3 protein: CARTRDSKGEAFF
J gene: TRBJ1-2; clone size: -; V gene: TRBV5-1; D gene: TRBD1; CDR3 DNA: TGCGCCAGCAGCCCGGGACAGGGTGGGGATGGCTACACCTTC; CDR3 protein: CASSPGQGGDGYTF
J gene: TRBJ1-3; clone size: -; V gene: TRBV6-1; D gene: -; CDR3 DNA: TGTGCCAGCAGTGAAAGGGACCGAAACACCATATATTTT; CDR3 protein: CASSERDRNTIYF
J gene: TRBJ2-3; clone size: -; V gene: TRBV7-2; D gene: -; CDR3 DNA: TGTGCCAGCAGCCCGGGATGGTACACAGATACGCAGTATTTT; CDR3 protein: CASSPGWYTDTQYF
J gene: TRBJ1-1; clone size: once; V gene: TRBV6-5; D gene: -; CDR3 DNA: TGTGCCAGCAGTTACTCGACCGGCACTGAAGCTTTCTTT; CDR3 protein: CASSYSTGTEAFF
J gene: TRBJ2-1; clone size: -; V gene: TRBV4-2; D gene: -; CDR3 DNA: TGTGCCAGCACCCTAAGAGGGGAGGGGGCTACCTACAATGAGCAGTTCTTC; CDR3 protein: CASTLRGEGATYNEQFF